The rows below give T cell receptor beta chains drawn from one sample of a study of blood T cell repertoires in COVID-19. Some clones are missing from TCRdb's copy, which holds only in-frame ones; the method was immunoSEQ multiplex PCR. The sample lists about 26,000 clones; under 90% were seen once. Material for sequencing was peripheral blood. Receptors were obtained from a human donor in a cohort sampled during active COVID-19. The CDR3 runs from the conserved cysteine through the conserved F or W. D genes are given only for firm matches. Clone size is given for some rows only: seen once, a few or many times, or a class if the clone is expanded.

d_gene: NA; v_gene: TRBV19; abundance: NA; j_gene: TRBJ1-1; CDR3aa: CASIQRGGLTEAFF; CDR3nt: TGTGCCAGTATACAAAGGGGGGGGCTCACTGAAGCTTTCTTT
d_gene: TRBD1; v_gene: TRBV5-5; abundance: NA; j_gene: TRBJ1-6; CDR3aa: CASSSSTGLYSPLHF; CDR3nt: TGTGCCAGCAGCTCCTCGACAGGGTTGTATTCACCCCTCCACTTT
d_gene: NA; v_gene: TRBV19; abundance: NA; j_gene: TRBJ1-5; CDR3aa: CASRNPWQGAGQPQHF; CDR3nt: TGTGCCAGTAGAAACCCTTGGCAGGGTGCTGGTCAGCCCCAGCATTTT
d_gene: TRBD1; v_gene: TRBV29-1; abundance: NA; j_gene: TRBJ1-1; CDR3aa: CSAQTGWDTEAFF; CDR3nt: TGCAGCGCACAGACAGGGTGGGACACTGAAGCTTTCTTT
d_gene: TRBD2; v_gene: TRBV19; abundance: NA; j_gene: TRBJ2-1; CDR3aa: CASSIVDSGRANNEQFF; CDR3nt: TGTGCCAGTAGTATAGTTGATAGCGGGAGGGCCAACAATGAGCAGTTCTTC
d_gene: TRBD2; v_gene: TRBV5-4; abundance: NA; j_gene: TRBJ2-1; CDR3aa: CASSLGTSGSKSYNEQFF; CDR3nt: TGTGCCAGCAGCTTGGGGACTAGCGGGAGTAAATCCTACAATGAGCAGTTCTTC
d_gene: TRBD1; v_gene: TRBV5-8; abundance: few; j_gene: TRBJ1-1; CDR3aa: CASSPWTGRMGTEAFF; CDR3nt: TGTGCCAGCAGCCCTTGGACAGGGCGGATGGGGACTGAAGCTTTCTTT
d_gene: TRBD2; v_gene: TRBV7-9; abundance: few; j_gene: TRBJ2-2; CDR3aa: CASSYGLADTNTGELFF; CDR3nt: TGTGCCAGCAGCTACGGACTAGCGGATACGAACACCGGGGAGCTGTTTTTT
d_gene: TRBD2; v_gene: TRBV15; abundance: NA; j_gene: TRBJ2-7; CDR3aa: CATSRDSRGGALYEQYF; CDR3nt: TGTGCCACCAGCAGAGATTCTCGCGGGGGGGCCCTTTACGAGCAGTACTTC
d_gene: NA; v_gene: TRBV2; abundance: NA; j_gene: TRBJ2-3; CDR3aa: CASNVQGTDTQYF; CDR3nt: TGTGCCAGCAATGTGCAGGGGACAGATACGCAGTATTTT
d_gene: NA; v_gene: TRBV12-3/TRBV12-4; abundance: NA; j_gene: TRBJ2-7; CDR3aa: CASSSAYEQYF; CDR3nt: TGTGCCAGCAGTTCGGCCTACGAGCAGTACTTC
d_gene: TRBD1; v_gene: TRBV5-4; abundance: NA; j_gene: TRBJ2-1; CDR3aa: CASSLVGQGVDEQFF; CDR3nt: TGTGCCAGCAGCTTGGTGGGACAGGGGGTCGATGAGCAGTTCTTC
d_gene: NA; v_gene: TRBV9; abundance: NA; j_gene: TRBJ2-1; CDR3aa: CASSVVAAQYNEQFF; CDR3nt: TGTGCCAGCAGCGTAGTAGCTGCCCAATACAATGAGCAGTTCTTC
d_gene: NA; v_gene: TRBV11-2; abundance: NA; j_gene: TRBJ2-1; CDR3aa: CASSLGLAPYNEQFF; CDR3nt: TGTGCCAGCAGCTTAGGGCTAGCCCCTTACAATGAGCAGTTCTTC
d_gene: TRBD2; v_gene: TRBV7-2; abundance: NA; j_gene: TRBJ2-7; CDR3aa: CASSLAQGSPSGRRYEQYF; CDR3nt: TGTGCCAGCAGCTTAGCGCAGGGCTCTCCTAGCGGGAGACGGTACGAGCAGTACTTC
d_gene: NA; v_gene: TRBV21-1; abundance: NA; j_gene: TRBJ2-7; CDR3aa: CASSKRQGTYEQYF; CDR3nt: TGTGCCAGCAGCAAACGACAGGGGACCTACGAGCAGTACTTC
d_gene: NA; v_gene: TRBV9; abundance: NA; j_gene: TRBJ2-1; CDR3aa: CASSVGRVPYNEQFF; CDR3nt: TGTGCCAGCAGCGTAGGCAGGGTACCCTACAATGAGCAGTTCTTC
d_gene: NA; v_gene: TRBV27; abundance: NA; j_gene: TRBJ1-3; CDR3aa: CASSFLGAGGNTIYF; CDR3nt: TGTGCCAGCAGTTTCCTGGGGGCCGGTGGAAACACCATATATTTT
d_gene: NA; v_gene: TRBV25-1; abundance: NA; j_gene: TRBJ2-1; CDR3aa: CASSAHDRFNEQFF; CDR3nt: TGTGCCAGCAGTGCGCACGACAGGTTCAATGAGCAGTTCTTC
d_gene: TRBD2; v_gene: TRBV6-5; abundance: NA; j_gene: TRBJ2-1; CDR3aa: CASSYSWLAGQNEQFF; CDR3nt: TGTGCCAGCAGTTACTCGTGGCTAGCGGGACAGAATGAGCAGTTCTTC
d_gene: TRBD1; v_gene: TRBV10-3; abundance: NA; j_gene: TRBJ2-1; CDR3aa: CAIRSQGQGLGNEQFF; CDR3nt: TGTGCCATCAGGTCTCAAGGACAGGGCCTAGGCAATGAGCAGTTCTTC
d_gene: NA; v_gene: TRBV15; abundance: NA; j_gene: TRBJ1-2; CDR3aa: CATSKAMEGYTF; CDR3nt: TGTGCCACCAGCAAAGCAATGGAGGGCTACACCTTC
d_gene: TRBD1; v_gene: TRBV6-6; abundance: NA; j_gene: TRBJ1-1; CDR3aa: CASSLDRGQRAFF; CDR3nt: TGTGCCAGCAGCCTAGACAGGGGCCAGAGGGCTTTCTTT
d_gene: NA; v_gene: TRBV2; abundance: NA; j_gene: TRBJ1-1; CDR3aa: CASIGEVGTEAFF; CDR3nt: TGTGCCAGCATTGGGGAGGTGGGCACTGAAGCTTTCTTT
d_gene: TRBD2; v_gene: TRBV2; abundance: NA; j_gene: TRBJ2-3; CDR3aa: CASRPGLAADTQYF; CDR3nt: TGTGCCAGCCGCCCGGGACTAGCGGCAGATACGCAGTATTTT
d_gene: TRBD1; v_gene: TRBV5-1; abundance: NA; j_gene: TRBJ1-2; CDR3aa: CASSLPGQGRGYTF; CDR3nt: TGCGCCAGCAGCTTACCCGGACAGGGGAGAGGCTACACCTTC
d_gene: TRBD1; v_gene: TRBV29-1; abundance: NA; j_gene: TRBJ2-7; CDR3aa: CSARQGPGNEQYF; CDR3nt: TGCAGCGCCCGACAGGGCCCGGGGAACGAGCAGTACTTC
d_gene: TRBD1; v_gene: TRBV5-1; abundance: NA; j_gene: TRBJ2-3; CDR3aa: CASSKGQVPDTQYF; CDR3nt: TGCGCCAGCAGCAAAGGACAGGTCCCAGATACGCAGTATTTT
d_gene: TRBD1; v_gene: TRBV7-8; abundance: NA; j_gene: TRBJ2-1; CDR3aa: CASSVDRGGDEQFF; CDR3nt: TGTGCCAGCAGCGTGGACAGGGGCGGGGATGAGCAGTTCTTC
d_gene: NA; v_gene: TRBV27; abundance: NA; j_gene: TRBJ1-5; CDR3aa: CASSPTQGARQPQHF; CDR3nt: TGTGCCAGCAGCCCGACGCAGGGCGCCCGGCAGCCCCAGCATTTT
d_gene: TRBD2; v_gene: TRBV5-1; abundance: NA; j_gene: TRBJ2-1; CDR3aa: CASSLPRGGLNNEQFF; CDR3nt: TGCGCCAGCAGCTTGCCTCGGGGGGGCTTGAACAATGAGCAGTTCTTC
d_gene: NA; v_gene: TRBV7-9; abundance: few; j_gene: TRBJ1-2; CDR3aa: CASSLGTTGNYGYTF; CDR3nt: TGTGCCAGCAGCTTAGGAACTACAGGAAACTATGGCTACACCTTC
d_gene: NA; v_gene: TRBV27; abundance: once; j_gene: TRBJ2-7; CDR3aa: CASSWGLDGRYSYEQYF; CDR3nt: TGTGCCAGCAGTTGGGGACTCGATGGCCGATACTCCTACGAGCAGTACTTC
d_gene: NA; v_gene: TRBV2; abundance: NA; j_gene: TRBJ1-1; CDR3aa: CASGRTENTEAFF; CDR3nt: TGTGCCAGCGGGAGGACGGAGAACACTGAAGCTTTCTTT
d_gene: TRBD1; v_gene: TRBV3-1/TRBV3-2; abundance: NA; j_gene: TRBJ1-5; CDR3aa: CASSPTGGNQPQHF; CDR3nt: TGTGCCAGCAGCCCGACAGGGGGCAATCAGCCCCAGCATTTT
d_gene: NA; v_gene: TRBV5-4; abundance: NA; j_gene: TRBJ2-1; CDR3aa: CASSPRGYNEQFF; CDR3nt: TGTGCCAGCAGCCCCCGGGGGTACAATGAGCAGTTCTTC
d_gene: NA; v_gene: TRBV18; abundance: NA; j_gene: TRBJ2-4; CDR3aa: CASSQNAPAKNIQYF; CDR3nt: TGTGCCAGCTCGCAGAACGCCCCGGCCAAAAACATTCAGTACTTC
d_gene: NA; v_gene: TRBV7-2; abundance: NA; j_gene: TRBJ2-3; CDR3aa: CASSQNLGDTQYF; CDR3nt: TGTGCCAGCAGCCAAAATCTCGGGGATACGCAGTATTTT
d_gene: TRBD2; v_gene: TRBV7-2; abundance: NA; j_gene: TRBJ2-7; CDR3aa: CASSTEGLAGGPTYEQYF; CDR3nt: TGTGCCAGCAGCACCGAAGGACTAGCGGGAGGGCCGACCTACGAGCAGTACTTC
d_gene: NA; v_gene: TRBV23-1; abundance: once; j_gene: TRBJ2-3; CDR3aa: CARLESDSVADTQYF; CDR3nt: TGCGCCAGACTCGAGAGCGACTCCGTCGCAGATACGCAGTATTTT
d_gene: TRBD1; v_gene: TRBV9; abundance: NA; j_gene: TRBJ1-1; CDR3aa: CASSGGQGRLTEAFF; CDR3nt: TGTGCCAGCAGCGGAGGACAGGGAAGGTTAACTGAAGCTTTCTTT
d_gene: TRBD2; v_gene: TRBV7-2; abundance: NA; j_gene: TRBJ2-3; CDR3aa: CASKKAGLGADTQYF; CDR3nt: TGTGCCAGCAAGAAAGCGGGACTAGGGGCAGATACGCAGTATTTT
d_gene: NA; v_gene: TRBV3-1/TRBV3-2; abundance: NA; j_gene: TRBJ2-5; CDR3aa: CASSRLAQETQYF; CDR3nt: TGTGCCAGCAGCCGTCTGGCTCAAGAGACCCAGTACTTC
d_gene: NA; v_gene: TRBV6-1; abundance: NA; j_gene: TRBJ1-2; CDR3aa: CASSETDYGYTF; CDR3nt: TGTGCCAGCAGTGAGACTGACTATGGCTACACCTTC
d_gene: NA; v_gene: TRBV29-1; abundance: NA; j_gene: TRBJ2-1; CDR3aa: CSVVRERNEQFF; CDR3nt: TGCAGCGTTGTACGGGAGCGCAATGAGCAGTTCTTC
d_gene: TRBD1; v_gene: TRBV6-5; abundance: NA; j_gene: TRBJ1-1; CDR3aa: CAAIEDRGRWAEAFF; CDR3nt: TGTGCCGCGATTGAGGACAGGGGCCGCTGGGCTGAAGCTTTCTTT